This T cell receptor beta chain was recovered during a study of blood T cells in healthy people across ages. Overall study: Template switching recovered approximately one barcoded beta molecule for every two T cells. Study-level results: A conclusive naive versus antigen-experienced comparison was prevented by the unsorted PBMCs. The authors considered diversity estimates from one million T cells to be underestimates. Not knowing donor CMV status may have confounded expanded clonotype changes.

V was clipped by 3 bases and J by 7 bases; unmatched bases: 8. The germline V gene has CDR1 SGHRS and CDR2 YFSETQ. CDR3 length: 14 amino acids. A J-beta primer mix and a sample-barcoded 5' primer were used in a second PCR of about 7 to 12 cycles. TCRdb analysed the 5' RACE reads with MiXCR anew, one entry per CDR3 protein. The sample yields under 950,000 distinct CDR3 sequences, 22% seen once. This clonotype turned up a few times. What it recognizes is unknown. The specimen was blood. The receptor comes from a man aged 65 to 85 in good health. V usage is TRBV5-1 and J usage is TRBJ2-7; the match to TRBD2 covers 9 bases. In nucleotides, the CDR3 is TGCGCCAGCAGCTGGACTAGCGACGTCGGGGAGCAGTACTTC. It yields the protein CASSWTSDVGEQYF.